This paragraph covers one T cell receptor (beta chain) sequence. Its antigen is unknown. This sample was included in a study of graft-versus-host responses after intestinal transplantation. On the study more broadly: Among the recipients, all got anti-thymocyte globulin induction and then tacrolimus and steroids for around 3 years.

Sequenced by immunoSEQ multiplex PCR; TCRdb stores in-frame clones only, minus some. Of about 120,000 clones in the sample, 85% to 95% were seen once. CDR1 is MNHNS and CDR2 is SASEGT in the germline V gene. Trimming removed 9 bases at V and 5 bases at J, with 16 bases between. CDR3 length equals 13 residues. The source material was unstimulated CD8+ T cells sorted from spleen or lymph node cells, sampled before intestinal transplant. The source of this sequence is a human donor who received an intestinal transplant. J is TRBJ1-1 and V is TRBV6-1; D gene unclear. CDR3 sequence: CASAWITRTEAFF. In DNA, the CDR3 is TGTGCCAGTGCGTGGATTACGCGTACTGAAGCTTTCTTT.